The 31 T cell receptor beta chains below were found in one sample sequenced in a study of blood T cell repertoires in COVID-19. Clones were sequenced by immunoSEQ multiplex PCR, and TCRdb holds only the in-frame ones, with some missing. Of about 180,000 clones in the sample, approximately 80% were seen once. Material for sequencing was peripheral blood. Receptors originate from a human donor in a cohort sampled during active COVID-19.

The chain combines TRBV24-1 with TRBJ2-7; no clear D. This CDR3 region has 14 residues. Deletions cut 6 bases from V and 6 bases from J, with 17 bases between. Germline V gene data show CDR1 as KGHDR and CDR2 as SFDVKD. CDR3 residues: CATSPLVLRAEQYF. DNA for the CDR3: TGTGCCACCAGTCCCCTCGTACTCCGCGCCGAGCAGTACTTC.

The CDR3 here is CASSYAGGRVPYEQYF. CDR3 DNA sequence: TGTGCCAGCAGTTACGCGGGGGGGCGAGTCCCCTACGAGCAGTACTTC. The genes are TRBV6-5 and TRBJ2-7; TRBD2 matches at 9 bases. The trim removed 2 bases at V and 2 bases at J, leaving 7 bases unmatched. The CDR3 runs to 16 residues. The germline CDR1 and CDR2 sequences are MNHEY and SVGAGI.

The genes are TRBV19 and TRBJ1-1; possibly TRBD1 for D (6 bases). CDR3 length: 15 residues. CDR1 is LNHDA and CDR2 is SQIVND in the germline V gene (reference sequence). V shed 4 bases and J shed 4 bases, with 16 bases lying between them. The CDR3 reads CASSRGTSGGTEAFF. DNA of the CDR3: TGTGCCAGTAGTAGAGGGACATCGGGGGGCACTGAAGCTTTCTTT.

J is TRBJ2-1 and V is TRBV30, with TRBD2 matching 11 bases. CDR3 size: 19 residues. The germline CDR1 and CDR2 sequences are GTSNPN and SVGIG (reference sequence). Unmatched junction bases numbered 12, after V lost 1 base and J lost 1 base. DNA of the CDR3: TGTGCCTGGAGTGAAACTAGCGGGGGTCCCGCCGCTTCCTACAATGAGCAGTTCTTC. The encoded protein is CAWSETSGGPAASYNEQFF. The full variable domain, completed using reference TRBV30 and TRBJ2-1, is SQTIHQWPATLVQPVGSPLSLECTVEGTSNPNLYWYRQAAGRGLQLLFYSVGIGQISSEVPQNLSASRPQDRQFILSSKKLLLSDSGFYLCAWSETSGGPAASYNEQFFGPGTRLTVL.

The chain uses TRBV9 and TRBJ2-7, with a possible D match to TRBD2 (5 bases). Between the trimmed V and J ends, which lost 0 bases and 0 bases, there was a span of 7 bases. Germline CDR1 and CDR2: SGDLS and YYNGEE. The CDR3 covers 14 residues. The CDR3 bases are TGTGCCAGCAGCGTAGCTACTAGCTCCTACGAGCAGTACTTC. Its protein product is CASSVATSSYEQYF.

The chain joins TRBV4-2 to TRBJ2-1; 10 bases agree with TRBD2. CDR3 size: 17 residues. Germline V gene data show CDR1 as LGHNA and CDR2 as YNFKEQ. V lost 1 base to trimming and J lost 1 base; unmatched junction nucleotides: 4. In DNA form, the CDR3 reads TGTGCCAGCAGCCAAGTAGCAGCGGGGGGGTCCTACAATGAGCAGTTCTTC. The encoded protein is CASSQVAAGGSYNEQFF.

This chain connects TRBV7-9 to TRBJ2-5; 7 positions agree with TRBD2. Unmatched junction bases numbered 3, after V lost 3 bases and J lost 2 bases. CDR3 length equals 14 residues. CDR1 is SEHNR, CDR2 FQNEAQ, per germline (reference sequence). CDR3 nucleotides: TGTGCCAGCAGCTTCTCCGGGGGGCAAGAGACCCAGTACTTC. Translated: CASSFSGGQETQYF. The whole variable domain, filled in from reference TRBV7-9 and TRBJ2-5, reads DTGVSQNPRHKITKRGQNVTFRCDPISEHNRLYWYRQTLGQGPEFLTYFQNEAQLEKSRLLSDRFSAERPKGSFSTLEIQRTEQGDSAMYLCASSFSGGQETQYFGPGTRLLVL.

This rearrangement joins TRBV18 to TRBJ2-7; perhaps TRBD1 as D (5 bases). The V end was cut by 4 bases, the J end by 3 bases, with 7 bases between. The CDR3 totals 12 residues. Germline-derived CDR1 and CDR2 are KGHSH and LQKENI. CDR3 DNA sequence: TGTGCCAGCTCACTTGACAGCTACGAGCAGTACTTC. It is translated as CASSLDSYEQYF.

Details on this clone: An end of the junction does not agree with germline; a read error may underlie this. The rearrangement links TRBV4-1 to TRBJ1-4; TRBD1 is a possible D gene (6 bases). The CDR3 runs 16 residues. CDR1 and CDR2 from the germline V gene are MGHRA and YSYEKL. As DNA, the CDR3 is TGCGCCAGCAGCCGATCACAGGGCGCGGACAATGACAAACTGTTTTTT. As protein: CASSRSQGADNDKLFF.

Points on this clone: At the DNA level, this CDR3 is encoded by other sequences in the same sample as well. The rearrangement joins TRBV12-3 or TRBV12-4 to TRBJ2-7; 12 bases fit TRBD2. The CDR3 is made up of 13 amino acids. Germline trimming cut 6 bases from V and 4 bases from J; bases unmatched to any gene: 1. This CDR3 is CASSLAGGYEQYF. The DNA for the CDR3 is TGTGCCAGCAGCCTAGCGGGGGGGTACGAGCAGTACTTC.

The chain joins TRBV2 to TRBJ2-5; 11 bases line up with TRBD2. V lost 5 bases, J lost 5 bases, and 7 bases stayed unmatched. CDR1 and CDR2 from the germline V gene are SNHLY and FYNNEI. The CDR3 is made up of 15 amino acids. The CDR3 DNA reads as TGTGCCAGCAGTCCCCGACTAGCGGGGTATGAGACCCAGTACTTC. Encoded protein: CASSPRLAGYETQYF.

This clone was counted once. This rearrangement joins TRBV5-1 to TRBJ2-5; TRBD1 matches at 8 bases. CDR3 length: 15 residues. With V trimmed by 0 bases and J by 2 bases, 3 bases remained unmatched. In germline, CDR1 is SGHRS, CDR2 YFSETQ. The CDR3 is CASSLGQGLQETQYF. The CDR3 DNA reads TGCGCCAGCAGCTTGGGACAGGGGTTGCAAGAGACCCAGTACTTC. The whole variable domain, filled in from reference TRBV5-1 and TRBJ2-5, reads KAGVTQTPRYLIKTRGQQVTLSCSPISGHRSVSWYQQTPGQGLQFLFEYFSETQRNKGNFPGRFSGRQFSNSRSEMNVSTLELGDSALYLCASSLGQGLQETQYFGPGTRLLVL.

The V gene is TRBV11-2, the J gene TRBJ2-3; D remains unclear. V lost 2 bases and J lost 2, with 5 bases in between. Germline V gene lookup returns CDR1 SGHAT and CDR2 FQNNGV. The CDR3 loop spans 13 amino acids. As DNA, the CDR3 is TGTGCCAGCAGCTTATCAAACACAGATACGCAGTATTTT. It yields the protein CASSLSNTDTQYF.

The chain recombines TRBV27 with TRBJ1-2; perhaps TRBD1 as D (5 bases). The germline CDR1 and CDR2 sequences are MNHEY and SMNVEV (reference sequence). The CDR3 spans 14 residues. Between the trimmed V and J ends, which lost 3 bases and 2 bases, there was a span of 10 bases. CDR3: CASSFKGLNYGYTF. The DNA of the CDR3 is TGTGCCAGCAGTTTTAAGGGGCTAAACTATGGCTACACCTTC.

This clone was seen only once. The V gene is TRBV5-1, the J gene TRBJ2-3, with TRBD2 matching 14 bases. CDR3 length equals 15 residues. Germline V lookup: CDR1 SGHRS, CDR2 YFSETQ. The trim removed 4 bases at V and 5 bases at J, leaving 3 bases unmatched. The CDR3 DNA reads as TGCGCCAGCAGCAGGACTAGCGGGGGGATAGATACGCAGTATTTT. Protein: CASSRTSGGIDTQYF.

The sample holds one count of this clone. J is TRBJ1-2 and V is TRBV29-1; D possibly corresponds to TRBD1 (5 bases). Per germline, CDR1 SQVTM and CDR2 ANQGSEA. The V gene lost 4 bases and the J gene lost 0 bases, with 12 bases spanning the gap. The CDR3 consists of 14 residues. The CDR3 sequence is CSVAEGVTNYGYTF. The CDR3 DNA reads TGCAGCGTTGCCGAAGGGGTCACTAACTATGGCTACACCTTC.

V usage is TRBV6-2 or TRBV6-3 and J usage is TRBJ1-1, with D possibly being TRBD1 (6 bases). Per the germline V gene, CDR1 is MNHEY and CDR2 is SVGEGT. The CDR3 is 15 amino acids. The germline V and J ends were trimmed by 0 bases and 3 bases, with 11 bases remaining between them. Here the CDR3 reads CASSYSGGLDTEAFF. The CDR3 nucleotides are TGTGCCAGCAGTTACTCGGGGGGGCTAGACACTGAAGCTTTCTTT.

V and J are TRBV4-1 and TRBJ2-2, with D possibly matching TRBD2 (5 bases). Looked up from germline, CDR1 is MGHRA and CDR2 is YSYEKL. This CDR3 comprises 14 residues. Deletions cut 8 bases from V and 6 bases from J, with 16 bases between. CDR3 in amino acids: CASGEWESSGELFF. Here the CDR3 DNA reads TGCGCCAGCGGCGAGTGGGAGTCGTCCGGGGAGCTGTTTTTT.

This chain uses TRBV5-1 with TRBJ2-3, with 8 bases aligning to TRBD2. The CDR3 covers 14 residues. V trimming: 5 bases; J trimming: 3 bases; junction bases outside the gene matches: 5. CDR1 is SGHRS and CDR2 is YFSETQ in the germline V gene. The CDR3 DNA is TGCGCCAGCAGAGTGCGGGGGGATACAGATACGCAGTATTTT. Translation: CASRVRGDTDTQYF.

The CDR3 sequence is CASSLRTAGGYTF. CDR3 sequence (DNA): TGTGCCAGCAGCCTCCGGACAGCAGGTGGCTACACCTTC. The chain has TRBV7-8 and TRBJ1-2; D may be TRBD1 (6 bases). Trimming stripped 5 bases from V and 7 bases from J, with 14 bases between. Per germline, CDR1 SGHVS and CDR2 FQNEAQ. The CDR3 consists of 13 residues.

The chain is built from TRBV6-1 and TRBJ1-1; weak D call: TRBD1 (5 bases). Trimming took 2 bases from V and 0 from J, leaving 10 bases between them. Germline V CDR1 and CDR2: MNHNS, SASEGT. This CDR3 is built from 15 residues. The CDR3 region has the DNA TGTGCCAGCAGTGAATGGGCAGGGATGAACACTGAAGCTTTCTTT. Protein: CASSEWAGMNTEAFF.

In this sample, this clone turned up once. Here the CDR3 DNA reads TGCGCCAGCAGCTTGGGTCTCGGAGCCAACGAGCAGTACTTC. Its protein is CASSLGLGANEQYF. The gene calls are TRBV5-1 and TRBJ2-7; D gene ambiguous. This CDR3 has 14 amino acids. V gave up 0 bases and J gave up 5 bases, with 12 bases separating them. CDR1 is SGHRS and CDR2 is YFSETQ in the germline V gene.

The chain carries TRBV5-1 and TRBJ2-5, with 13 positions matching TRBD2. The germline CDR1 and CDR2 sequences are SGHRS and YFSETQ. The CDR3 totals 18 residues. Trimming removed 4 bases from V and 2 bases from J; junction bases left unmatched: 11. This CDR3 is CASSLWTSGGLLQETQYF. For the CDR3, the DNA is TGCGCCAGCAGCCTATGGACTAGCGGGGGTCTACTACAAGAGACCCAGTACTTC.

The chain recombines TRBV3-1 (or the pseudogene TRBV3-2) with TRBJ2-7; 9 bases are a match to TRBD1. V gave up 1 base and J gave up 1 base; unmatched junction bases: 5. In germline, CDR1 is LGHDT, CDR2 YNNKEL (reference sequence). The length of the CDR3 is 16 residues. The chain's CDR3 is CASSQVPGQGSYEQYF. The CDR3 nucleotides read TGTGCCAGCAGCCAAGTTCCGGGACAGGGTTCCTACGAGCAGTACTTC.

The chain couples TRBV4-1 to TRBJ1-4, with D possibly being TRBD1 (5 bases). Germline V gene data show CDR1 as MGHRA and CDR2 as YSYEKL. The CDR3 extends over 16 amino acids. The V end lost 2 bases, the J end lost 4 bases, and 14 bases lay between the germline ends. The CDR3 sequence: CASSQYSQGYNEKLFF. As DNA, the CDR3 is TGCGCCAGCAGCCAATACTCGCAGGGTTATAATGAAAAACTGTTTTTT.

As for this clone: The identical CDR3 is also encoded by other nucleotide sequences in the sample. The V and J genes are TRBV9 and TRBJ1-5; 7 bases map to TRBD1. Per the germline V gene, CDR1 is SGDLS and CDR2 is YYNGEE. The CDR3 is 15 residues long. V shed 0 bases, J shed 1 base, and the junction held 1 base outside the gene matches. The CDR3, as DNA: TGTGCCAGCAGCGTAGGACAGGGAAGCAATCAGCCCCAGCATTTT. This translates into CASSVGQGSNQPQHF.

The CDR3: CASSEPRGALETQYF. CDR3 bases: TGTGCCAGCAGTGAACCACGGGGGGCGTTAGAGACCCAGTACTTC. The V and J genes are TRBV25-1 and TRBJ2-5; a weak D match, TRBD2 (7 bases). CDR3 length: 15 amino acids. In germline, CDR1 is MGHDK, CDR2 SYGVNS. The V end lost 2 bases, the J end lost 4 bases, and 14 bases lay between the germline ends. The full variable domain, in which reference TRBV25-1 and TRBJ2-5 provide the parts outside the CDR3, is EADIYQTPRYLVIGTGKKITLECSQTMGHDKMYWYQQDPGMELHLIHYSYGVNSTEKGDLSSESTVSRIRTEHFPLTLESARPSHTSQYLCASSEPRGALETQYFGPGTRLLVL.

V is TRBV9 and J is TRBJ1-3, with 7 nucleotides matching TRBD1. Germline V gene sequence: CDR1 SGDLS, CDR2 YYNGEE. The CDR3 loop spans 13 amino acids. The trim removed 0 bases at V and 8 bases at J, leaving 2 bases unmatched. Written as DNA, the CDR3 is TGTGCCAGCAGCGTAGATCAGGGGGACACCATATATTTT. This gives the protein CASSVDQGDTIYF.

CDR3 DNA: TGTGCCAGCAGCCAAATCGGGGACACTGAAGCTTTCTTT. Translation gives CASSQIGDTEAFF. The chain joins TRBV3-1 (or the pseudogene TRBV3-2) to TRBJ1-1; no clear D gene. This CDR3 spans 13 amino acids. The ends were cut back, 2 bases at V and 3 bases at J, with 7 bases in the middle. Germline CDR1 and CDR2: LGHDT and YNNKEL (reference sequence).

This clone has only one observation. The V call is TRBV15, the J call TRBJ1-5, with 8 bases lining up with TRBD1. Germline loops: CDR1 LNHNV, CDR2 YYDKDF (reference sequence). The CDR3 runs 15 residues. Trimming took 4 bases from V and 4 from J; bases not matched to a gene: 6. The CDR3 nucleotides read TGTGCCACCAGCAAGGGACAGGTCCTAAATCAGCCCCAGCATTTT. It codes for CATSKGQVLNQPQHF.

The V call is TRBV11-2, the J call TRBJ1-2; D unclear. The germline gives CDR1 SGHAT, CDR2 FQNNGV. V lost 6 bases and J lost 4, with 6 bases in between. There are 11 residues in the CDR3. CDR3 nucleotide sequence: TGTGCCAGCAGTGAGGGCTATGGCTACACCTTC. Translation gives CASSEGYGYTF.